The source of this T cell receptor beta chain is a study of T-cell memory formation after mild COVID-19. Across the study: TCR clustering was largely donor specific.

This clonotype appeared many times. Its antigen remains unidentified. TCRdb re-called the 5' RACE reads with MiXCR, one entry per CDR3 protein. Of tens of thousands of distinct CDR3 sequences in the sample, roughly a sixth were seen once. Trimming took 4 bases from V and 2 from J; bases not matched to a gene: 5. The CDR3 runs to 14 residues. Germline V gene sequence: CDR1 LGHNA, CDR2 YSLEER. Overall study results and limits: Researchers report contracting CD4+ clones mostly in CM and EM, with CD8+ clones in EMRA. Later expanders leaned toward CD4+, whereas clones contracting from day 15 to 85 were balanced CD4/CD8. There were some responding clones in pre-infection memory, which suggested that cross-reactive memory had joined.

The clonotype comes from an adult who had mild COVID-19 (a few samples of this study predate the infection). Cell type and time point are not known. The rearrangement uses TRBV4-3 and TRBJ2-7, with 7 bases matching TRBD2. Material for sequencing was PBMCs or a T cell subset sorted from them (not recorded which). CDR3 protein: CASSRTSEAYEQYF. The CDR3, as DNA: TGCGCCAGCAGCCGAACTAGCGAGGCCTACGAGCAGTACTTC.